This is a list of T cell receptor beta chains from one sample in a study of blood T cell repertoires in COVID-19. Only in-frame clones appear in the TCRdb table, and some are missing; sequencing was by immunoSEQ multiplex PCR. Of approximately 100,000 clones listed, 85% to 95% were seen once; the top ten hold approximately 5.4%. Sequencing was done on a sample of peripheral blood. Receptors were obtained from a man in his forties or fifties with active COVID-19. Both conserved end residues are part of each CDR3. Each record gives: J gene, D gene, V gene, clone size, CDR3 DNA, CDR3 protein. A D gene is named only where the DNA matches it firmly. A row's size may be missing; if present it is once, few, many or a size class.

>TRBJ1-4|-|TRBV5-4|-
TGTGCCACCCAGAACAGGGCGAGTAATGAAAAACTGTTTTTT
CATQNRASNEKLFF
>TRBJ1-6|-|TRBV6-1|-
TGTGCCAGCAGTGAAGCGCCGGCAGGGCAGGGCTCACCCCTCCACTTT
CASSEAPAGQGSPLHF
>TRBJ1-5|-|TRBV19|-
TGTGCCAGTAGTCCGCCTACGATAGAAGATCAGCCCCAGCATTTT
CASSPPTIEDQPQHF
>TRBJ2-1|TRBD2|TRBV27|-
TGTGCCAGCATCGATCGACTAGCGGGAACCCATGAGCAGTTCTTC
CASIDRLAGTHEQFF
>TRBJ2-1|TRBD1|TRBV5-4|once
TGTGCCAGCAGCAGCGGACAGGCCCCCAGCAATGAGCAGTTCTTC
CASSSGQAPSNEQFF
>TRBJ2-7|-|TRBV28|-
TGTGCCAGCATTCAGGCAGGGAGGCTTGGGGCCTACGAGCAGTACTTC
CASIQAGRLGAYEQYF
>TRBJ2-2|-|TRBV7-9|-
TGTGCCAGCAGCGGGGCGTTGGCAGGGGCCACCGGGGAGCTGTTTTTT
CASSGALAGATGELFF
>TRBJ2-6|-|TRBV9|-
TGTGCCAGCCAGGGGGGGGCCAACGTCCTGACTTTC
CASQGGANVLTF
>TRBJ2-1|TRBD1|TRBV27|-
TGTGCCAGCAGTAGTAGGGGGCGAAATGAGCAGTTCTTC
CASSSRGRNEQFF
>TRBJ2-5|-|TRBV5-5|-
TGTGCCAGCAGCTTGGCCCTGAGACAGTCCGATGCGACCCAGTACTTC
CASSLALRQSDATQYF
>TRBJ2-3|TRBD2|TRBV13|-
TGTGCCAGCAGCTTAGCGACTAGCGGGGATACGCAGTATTTT
CASSLATSGDTQYF
>TRBJ2-7|TRBD2|TRBV27|-
TGTGCCAGCAGTGGGACTAGCGGATTCTACGAGCAGTACTTC
CASSGTSGFYEQYF
>TRBJ2-7|TRBD1|TRBV6-1|-
TGTGCCAGCAGTGACCCAGGGACAGCTTACTTCCAGTACTTC
CASSDPGTAYFQYF
>TRBJ1-1|-|TRBV27|few
TGTGCCAGCAGTTTATCGGGACAAAGCACTGAAGCTTTCTTT
CASSLSGQSTEAFF
>TRBJ2-2|-|TRBV6-5|-
TGTGCCAGCAGTCCCCGTTACGGGGAGCTGTTTTTT
CASSPRYGELFF
>TRBJ1-5|TRBD1|TRBV19|few
TGTGCCAGTGGGACAGCCTATAGCAATCAGCCCCAGCATTTT
CASGTAYSNQPQHF
>TRBJ1-1|-|TRBV4-1|-
TGCGCCAGCAGATTCAGGTCTGACACTGAAGCTTTCTTT
CASRFRSDTEAFF
>TRBJ1-1|TRBD1|TRBV19|-
TGTGCCAGTAGACTTTCTGGACAGGGGCCGCTACTGAACACTGAAGCTTTCTTT
CASRLSGQGPLLNTEAFF
>TRBJ2-2|TRBD1|TRBV5-4|once
TGTGCCAGCAGCACGACAGGGGGCGCGGCCGGGGAGCTGTTTTTT
CASSTTGGAAGELFF
>TRBJ1-1|TRBD1|TRBV7-3|-
TGTGCCAGCAGCAACAAGACAGGGCCTAACACTGAAGCTTTCTTT
CASSNKTGPNTEAFF
>TRBJ2-1|-|TRBV27|-
TGTGCCAGCAGTTTAAATACACCCTACAATGAGCAGTTCTTC
CASSLNTPYNEQFF
>TRBJ2-7|-|TRBV7-9|-
TGTGCCAGCAGCAGGCGGGCGGCCACCCGGGGGAGAGACTCCTACGAGCAGTACTTC
CASSRRAATRGRDSYEQYF
>TRBJ2-1|-|TRBV6-4|-
TGTGCCAGCAGTGACTCCAGGAGGGTCAATGAGCAGTTCTTC
CASSDSRRVNEQFF
>TRBJ2-6|TRBD1|TRBV29-1|few
TGCAGCATAAGGGACAGTGGGGCCAACGTCCTGACTTTC
CSIRDSGANVLTF
>TRBJ1-4|TRBD1|TRBV25-1|-
TGTGCCAGCCGACAGGGTCGTGTTGAAAAACTGTTTTTT
CASRQGRVEKLFF
>TRBJ1-4|-|TRBV5-1|-
TGCGCCAGCAGTCCCCTGAGAACAACAGGGTTGAATGAAAAACTGTTTTTT
CASSPLRTTGLNEKLFF
>TRBJ2-7|TRBD2|TRBV2|-
TGTGCCAGCAAAAGCGGGGACTACGCTTGGGAGCAGTACTTC
CASKSGDYAWEQYF
>TRBJ1-1|TRBD1|TRBV10-2|-
TGCGCCAGCGCCAGACAGGGTGCCACTGAAGCTTTCTTT
CASARQGATEAFF
>TRBJ2-6|TRBD1|TRBV19|-
TGTGCCAGTAGTATACAGGGGGCTGGGGCCAACGTCCTGACTTTC
CASSIQGAGANVLTF
>TRBJ2-7|-|TRBV28|once
TGTGCCAGCAGTTTAACAGGGCGGTACGAGCAGTACTTC
CASSLTGRYEQYF
>TRBJ2-5|-|TRBV5-4|-
TGTGCCAGCAGCTTAGGAAATAGCCGAGAGACCCAGTACTTC
CASSLGNSRETQYF
>TRBJ1-2|TRBD1|TRBV27|-
TGTGCCAGCAGTGCCAGGGGGCTTGGGGGCTACACCTTC
CASSARGLGGYTF
>TRBJ1-4|TRBD1|TRBV10-3|-
TGTGCCACCTCTGCCCGGGACAGCAAAACTAATGAAAAACTGTTTTTT
CATSARDSKTNEKLFF
>TRBJ2-1|-|TRBV24-1|-
TGTGCCACCAGTGATTCTACACAGGGGGTAGCGGGCAGGTCCTACAATGAGCAGTTCTTC
CATSDSTQGVAGRSYNEQFF
>TRBJ2-1|TRBD2|TRBV30|-
TGTGCCTGGAGTGTACCTCTAACTAGCGGGAGCAAATCTGAACAGTTCTTC
CAWSVPLTSGSKSEQFF
>TRBJ2-7|TRBD1|TRBV5-6|-
TGTGCCAGCAGCATCCCGGGACAGAGCTACGAGCAGTACTTC
CASSIPGQSYEQYF
>TRBJ1-2|TRBD1|TRBV5-1|-
TGCGCCAGCAGCTTGGACAGGGGTGGCTACACCTTC
CASSLDRGGYTF
>TRBJ2-1|-|TRBV19|-
TGTGCCAGTAGTCTCGGGGGAGCGGGTTACAATGAGCAGTTCTTC
CASSLGGAGYNEQFF
>TRBJ1-3|TRBD1|TRBV7-9|-
TGTGCCAGCAGCTGGACAGGGGGATTCACCATATATTTT
CASSWTGGFTIYF
>TRBJ2-7|-|TRBV19|-
TGTGCCAGTAGTCGTGTAGATTCCTACGAGCAGTACTTC
CASSRVDSYEQYF
>TRBJ1-5|-|TRBV28|-
TGTGCCAGCACTTCACCCTCCACAGGAAATCAGCCCCAGCATTTT
CASTSPSTGNQPQHF
>TRBJ2-7|-|TRBV6-1|-
TGTGCCAGCAGTGAAGTCGGAGGGTCCAACGAGCAGTACTTC
CASSEVGGSNEQYF
>TRBJ1-5|TRBD1|TRBV16|once
TGTGCCAGCAGCCAAAAAGACAGGGCGAGCAATCAGCCCCAGCATTTT
CASSQKDRASNQPQHF
>TRBJ2-1|TRBD1|TRBV5-6|-
TGTGCCAGCAGCTTGGCCCGGACAGGACATCCAGGTGAGCAGTTCTTC
CASSLARTGHPGEQFF
>TRBJ2-5|-|TRBV28|-
TGTGCCAGCAGTTTATGGGCGGGGAAGGGGACCCAGTACTTC
CASSLWAGKGTQYF